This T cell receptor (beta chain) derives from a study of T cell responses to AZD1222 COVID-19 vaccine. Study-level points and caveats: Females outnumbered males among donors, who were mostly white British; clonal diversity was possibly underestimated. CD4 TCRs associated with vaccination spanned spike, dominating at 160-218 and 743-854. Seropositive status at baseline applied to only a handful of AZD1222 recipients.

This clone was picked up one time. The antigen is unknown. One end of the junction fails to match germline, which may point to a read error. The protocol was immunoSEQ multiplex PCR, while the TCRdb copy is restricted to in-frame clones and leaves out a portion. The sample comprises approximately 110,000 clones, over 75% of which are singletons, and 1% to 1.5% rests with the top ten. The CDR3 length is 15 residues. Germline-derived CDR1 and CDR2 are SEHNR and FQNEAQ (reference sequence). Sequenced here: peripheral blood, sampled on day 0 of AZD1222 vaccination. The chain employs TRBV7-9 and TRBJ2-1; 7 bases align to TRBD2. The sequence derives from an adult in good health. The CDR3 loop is CASTLPLGGGDEQFF. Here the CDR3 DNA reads TGTGCCAGCACCTTACCCCTCGGGGGAGGGGATGAGCAGTTCTTC.